This T cell receptor (beta chain) emerged from a study of blood T cells in healthy people across ages. General study findings and limits: Estimates of diversity drawn from one million T cells were considered underestimates. Aged donors had fewer naive CD4+ cells and lower diversity than long-lived donors.

Trimming left V 6 bases short and J 2 bases short, with 17 bases between. CDR3 length equals 16 residues. Germline V CDR1 and CDR2: MNHEY, SVGAGI. Comments on this clonotype: Its antigen is as yet unknown.

Using a J-beta primer mix together with a sample-barcoded 5' primer, a second PCR was run for roughly 7 to 12 cycles. TCRdb reprocessed the 5' RACE reads via MiXCR and lists one record per CDR3 protein. The sample holds some 1,800,000 distinct CDR3 sequences, about two fifths seen once. Individuals who donated were healthy Caucasians from Russia aged about 6 to 90. PBMCs were isolated at a quantity of at least 6 million per sample. The sequence came from a human donor in good health. The sample consisted of blood. This chain connects TRBV6-5 to TRBJ2-1; TRBD2 might be the D (5 bases). The CDR3 nucleotides read TGTGCCAGCAGCCGGCTGGACTCAGGCCCCTACAATGAGCAGTTCTTC. This gives the protein CASSRLDSGPYNEQFF.